The clone carrying this TCR beta chain occurred once. The antigen is not known. This entry belongs to a study of cytomegalovirus exposure and HLA in healthy donors. From germline, CDR1 is SGHRS and CDR2 YFSETQ. The CDR3 has 15 amino acids. V gave up 5 bases and J gave up 4 bases; unmatched junction bases: 3. Whole-study findings and limits: Three CMV-associated chains proved CMV antigen-specific in vitro.

Libraries were prepared by immunoSEQ multiplex PCR; TCRdb keeps only in-frame clonotypes and omits some of them. The data show tens of thousands of clones, with 85% to 90% seen just once and 15% held by the top ten. The material sequenced was PBMCs. This TCR derives from a woman between 18 and 30 years old in good health and CMV-seronegative. This chain links TRBV5-1 with TRBJ2-2, with 12 bases fitting TRBD2. The CDR3 region is CASRGLAGSTGELFF. CDR3 nucleotide sequence: TGCGCCAGCAGGGGACTAGCGGGTTCCACCGGGGAGCTGTTTTTT. Full variable domain (rest looked up from reference TRBV5-1 and TRBJ2-2): KAGVTQTPRYLIKTRGQQVTLSCSPISGHRSVSWYQQTPGQGLQFLFEYFSETQRNKGNFPGRFSGRQFSNSRSEMNVSTLELGDSALYLCASRGLAGSTGELFFGEGSRLTVL.